Detailed here is one TCR beta chain. Profiling relied on immunoSEQ multiplex PCR, and the TCRdb table lists in-frame clones only, not all of them. The table lists about 73,000 clones, roughly 87% of them singletons, with about 9.3% in the top ten. The data stem from a study of T cell responses to AZD1222 COVID-19 vaccine. V dropped 4 bases and J dropped 1; count of bases not matched to a gene: 1. In germline, CDR1 is LNHDA, CDR2 SQIVND (reference sequence). This CDR3 region has 15 residues. The TCR was taken from an adult who received the AZD1222 COVID-19 vaccine. The sequencing here drew on peripheral blood, taken 28 days after the second AZD1222 dose. The V gene is TRBV19, the J gene TRBJ2-4; 10 bases fit TRBD2. The CDR3: CASSNSGGAKNIQYF. The CDR3 nucleotides read TGTGCCAGTAGTAATAGCGGGGGGGCCAAAAACATTCAGTACTTC. The variable domain in full, completed from reference TRBV19 and TRBJ2-4, reads DGGITQSPKYLFRKEGQNVTLSCEQNLNHDAMYWYRQDPGQGLRLIYYSQIVNDFQKGDIAEGYSVSREKKESFPLTVTSAQKNPTAFYLCASSNSGGAKNIQYFGAGTRLSVL.